Below, 18 T cell receptor beta chains from the same sample are listed, as sequenced in a study of regulatory T cells in long-lasting Graves disease (dated by TCRdb to about 2021). Library preparation used multiplex PCR. The sequencer listed for this sample is Illumina HiSeq 4000. iRepertoire HTBI primers and Arm-PCR amplification of CDR3 regions were used to construct TCR beta libraries. The public reads were quality trimmed at Q25 with fastp and then assembled into clones with MiXCR by TCRdb, keeping productive beta chains. Rows with a matching CDR3 protein are joined into one entry that keeps the most common DNA and genes. The sample yields roughly 350,000 distinct CDR3 sequences; over 15% were counted once. The ten largest clonotypes hold roughly 29% of the sample. The label giving this sample's time point can be read as: newly diagnosed GD, antithyroid drugs for less than 3 months. For both TCR sequencing and RNA sequencing, RNA was extracted from PBMCs using TRIzol.

The sample also formed part of further work on T cells in Graves' hyperthyroidism and ophthalmopathy.

Source: peripheral blood mononuclear cells (PBMCs), taken at new diagnosis, from a patient treated with antithyroid drugs. The receptors stem from a man aged 35 to 55 with Graves disease. Donor details come from another sample of the same person, matched by shared clones.

The CDR3 DNA reads as TGTGCCACCAGCAGAGATCCGTTCGGGGGTTTCTACGAGCAGTACTTC. Protein product: CATSRDPFGGFYEQYF. V is TRBV15 and J is TRBJ2-7, with D perhaps matching TRBD2 (6 bases). The CDR3 runs 16 residues. V dropped 0 bases and J dropped 3 bases, with 15 bases sitting between them. Germline V gene data show CDR1 as LNHNV and CDR2 as YYDKDF (reference sequence).

Many counts were recorded for this clonotype. This chain joins TRBV28 and TRBJ2-7, with TRBD1 identical over 9 bases. Germline CDR1 MDHEN, CDR2 SYDVKM. This CDR3 contains 15 residues. The V gene end was trimmed by 4 bases and the J gene end by 4 bases; junction bases not matched to a gene: 8. Here the CDR3 reads CASSSYRGRAYEQYF. The CDR3 DNA is TGTGCCAGCAGTTCCTACAGGGGGCGCGCATACGAGCAGTACTTC.

This clonotype was counted at least ten times. The chain joins TRBV7-9 to TRBJ2-1; the match to TRBD1 covers 12 bases. This CDR3 comprises 18 residues. The germline V gene encodes CDR1 SEHNR and CDR2 FQNEAQ (reference sequence). Trimming cost V 2 bases and J 2 bases; bases outside gene matches: 7. This CDR3 is CASSLRDRGRGAYNEQFF. CDR3 DNA: TGTGCCAGCAGCTTACGGGACAGGGGGCGCGGGGCCTACAATGAGCAGTTCTTC.

CDR3 in amino acids: CASTPGRSWDTQYF. DNA of the CDR3: TGTGCCAGCACACCGGGACGGAGCTGGGATACGCAGTATTTT. The chain carries TRBV11-2 and TRBJ2-3; D possibly uses TRBD1 or TRBD2 (5 bases each). From germline, CDR1 is SGHAT and CDR2 FQNNGV. V was trimmed by 7 bases and J by 6 bases, leaving 17 bases between them. The length of the CDR3 is 14 residues. The whole variable domain, filled in from reference TRBV11-2 and TRBJ2-3, reads EAGVAQSPRYKIIEKRQSVAFWCNPISGHATLYWYQQILGQGPKLLIQFQNNGVVDDSQLPKDRFSAERLKGVDSTLKIQPAKLEDSAVYLCASTPGRSWDTQYFGPGTRLTVL.

This clonotype was found many times. V usage is TRBV5-1 and J usage is TRBJ2-3, with D unresolved. The CDR3 is made up of 11 amino acids. V lost 0 bases and J lost 10, with 6 bases in between. Germline CDR1 is SGHRS and CDR2 is YFSETQ. In DNA, the CDR3 is TGCGCCAGCAGCTTGGAGCAGGCGCAGTATTTT. It codes for CASSLEQAQYF. Variable domain in full (rest from reference TRBV5-1 and TRBJ2-3): KAGVTQTPRYLIKTRGQQVTLSCSPISGHRSVSWYQQTPGQGLQFLFEYFSETQRNKGNFPGRFSGRQFSNSRSEMNVSTLELGDSALYLCASSLEQAQYFGPGTRLTVL.

This clonotype came up many times. V gene TRBV11-2 combines with J gene TRBJ2-7; D gene ambiguous. This CDR3 comprises 15 residues. Trimming pared 0 bases from V and 3 bases from J, leaving 12 bases between. Germline lookup yields CDR1 SGHAT and CDR2 FQNNGV. CDR3 region: CASSLDLGSFYEQYF. As DNA, the CDR3 is TGTGCCAGCAGCTTAGATCTTGGCAGCTTCTACGAGCAGTACTTC.

This rearrangement joins TRBV9 to TRBJ1-2, with D maybe TRBD1 (6 bases). The germline V gene encodes CDR1 SGDLS and CDR2 YYNGEE. The CDR3 totals 13 residues. Trimming took 4 bases from V and 4 from J, leaving 11 bases between them. For the CDR3, the DNA is TGTGCCAGCAGCATAACAGGGATCTATGGCTACACCTTC. Protein product: CASSITGIYGYTF.

The J gene is TRBJ2-7, the V gene TRBV20-1; weak D call: TRBD1 (6 bases). CDR1 is DFQATT, CDR2 SNEGSKA, per germline (reference sequence). The CDR3 runs to 15 residues. Trimming pared 4 bases from V and 2 bases from J, leaving 18 bases between. The CDR3 sequence is CSAIPPGQPPYEQYF. The CDR3 bases are TGCAGTGCTATCCCACCGGGACAACCGCCCTACGAGCAGTACTTC.

There are many counts of this clonotype. CDR3 coding DNA: TGTGCCACCAGTGATTCGGAAAAGGGTTTGACCTACGAGCAGTACTTC. Its protein product is CATSDSEKGLTYEQYF. The gene calls are TRBV24-1 and TRBJ2-7, with unresolved D. Trimming took off 2 bases at V and 2 bases at J, with 15 bases between the two ends. The CDR3 contains 16 residues. Germline CDR1 reads KGHDR; CDR2 reads SFDVKD.

Many counts were recorded for this clonotype. The V and J genes are TRBV12-3 or TRBV12-4 and TRBJ1-1; 7 bases agree with TRBD1. This CDR3 is built from 14 residues. The V and J ends lost 6 bases and 5 bases, in that order; junction bases with no gene match: 9. The CDR3 DNA reads TGTGCCAGCAGCCGCTTACAGGGGAAGACTGAAGCTTTCTTT. Amino acids: CASSRLQGKTEAFF.

This clonotype was counted only a few times. The rearrangement joins TRBV29-1 to TRBJ2-3; 10 bases match TRBD1. V was pared by 4 bases and J by 0 bases, with 19 bases of the junction left unmatched. The germline V gene encodes CDR1 SQVTM and CDR2 ANQGSEA. The CDR3 runs to 20 residues. The CDR3 sequence is CSVARQGAANNTPSTDTQYF. The DNA for the CDR3 is TGCAGCGTTGCGAGACAGGGGGCTGCCAATAATACCCCTAGCACAGATACGCAGTATTTT.

This clonotype has at least ten counts. J is TRBJ2-7 and V is TRBV18; 10 nucleotides agree with TRBD2. The CDR3 spans 15 residues. Germline values: CDR1 KGHSH, CDR2 LQKENI. With V trimmed by 5 bases and J by 1 base, 5 bases remained unmatched. CDR3 nucleotides: TGTGCCAGCTCATACACTAGCGGGGTTTCCTACGAGCAGTACTTC. This codes for CASSYTSGVSYEQYF.

This rearrangement joins TRBV19 to TRBJ2-1, with a possible D match to TRBD1 (6 bases). Germline V gene sequence: CDR1 LNHDA, CDR2 SQIVND (reference sequence). Trimming removed 0 bases at V and 10 bases at J, with 7 bases between. CDR3 size: 12 residues. CDR3 in amino acids: CASSIDRGEQFF. The DNA of the CDR3 is TGTGCCAGTAGTATAGACAGGGGCGAGCAGTTCTTC.

Regarding this clonotype: One base away lies a much larger clone, so this may be a sequencing read error. This rearrangement joins TRBV27 to TRBJ2-5; 9 bases are a match to TRBD2. CDR1 is MNHEY and CDR2 is SMNVEV in the germline V gene (reference sequence). The CDR3 is made up of 18 amino acids. This chain's CDR3 is CASRKFMAGGPRKETQCF. The CDR3 bases are TGTGCCAGCAGAAAGTTCATGGCGGGGGGGCCGCGTAAAGAGACCCAGTGCTTC.

This clonotype was recorded many times. Here the CDR3 DNA reads TGTGCCAGCAGTTACTCGCGACCAGTTGGACAGGCCCAATTCACCCTCCACTTT. Translating gives CASSYSRPVGQAQFTLHF. The chain has TRBV6-5 and TRBJ1-6; 7 bases are a match to TRBD1. CDR3 length: 18 amino acids. CDR1 is MNHEY and CDR2 is SVGAGI in the germline V gene. V shed 0 bases, J shed 14 bases, and the junction held 19 bases outside the gene matches.

In this sample, this clonotype turned up a few times. V usage is TRBV5-4 and J usage is TRBJ1-2; TRBD1 is a possible D gene (6 bases). The germline CDR1 and CDR2 sequences are SGHNT and YYREEE (reference sequence). This CDR3 spans 13 amino acids. V gave up 2 bases and J gave up 5 bases, with 10 bases separating them. CDR3 sequence reads: CASSFGQPYGYTF. The CDR3 region has the DNA TGTGCCAGCAGCTTCGGACAGCCATATGGCTACACCTTC.

On this clonotype: One junction end disagrees with the germline gene, perhaps due to a read error. The chain carries TRBV28 and TRBJ1-6; tentative D call: TRBD1 (5 bases). CDR3 size: 15 residues. Germline values: CDR1 MDHEN, CDR2 SYDVKM. This CDR3 reads CASSFSRAYNPPLHF. In DNA, the CDR3 is TGTGCCAGCAGTTTTAGCAGGGCTTATAATCCACCCCTCCACTTT.

The chain joins TRBV7-2 to TRBJ2-3, with a weak D call TRBD1 (6 bases). Per germline, CDR1 SGHTA and CDR2 FQGNSA. This CDR3 has 16 residues. Trimming took 5 bases from V and 1 from J, leaving 16 bases between them. Written as DNA, the CDR3 is TGTGCCAGCAGCCGGGGTGGGGGCGCTGGCACAGATACGCAGTATTTT. Translating it yields CASSRGGGAGTDTQYF.